The TCR beta chain described here comes from a study of T cells after yellow fever vaccination (dated by TCRdb to the late 2010s). Broadly, across the study: The SMART-Seq v4 Ultra Low Input RNA kit was used to prepare libraries from fractions with low cell numbers. Bulk TCR alpha and beta repertoires were sequenced longitudinally to track T-cell clones before and after primary and booster YFV17D yellow fever vaccination. The cohort comprised two healthy male donors, one aged 18 to 29 and one aged 30 to 40 years. Blood samples were taken at several timepoints before and after primary and secondary immunization, and bulk PBMC replicates and cell subsets were isolated.

What the authors observed across the whole study: Computational filtering was needed because FACS-sorted repertoires could contain abundant contaminating clonotypes from the bulk population. After the booster, most of the clones that had expanded following primary vaccination were detected again (just under 97% of CD4 and around 90% of CD8), which suggests that memory was broadly maintained. A small share of clonotypes occurred in both CD4 and CD8 compartments, likely arising from convergent recombination. Only a couple of donors were included in the study, so the extent to which the findings can be generalized is limited. Compared with the primary T-cell response, the secondary T-cell response was weaker but faster, peaking on day 5 rather than day 15.

The germline ends are 14 bases apart after V is trimmed by 5 bases and J by 0 bases. Measured from the cysteine to the valine, the CDR3 is 15 residues long. Only the CDR3 part of the read is kept: 45 bases, read in frame from the first base. CDR1 SEHNR and CDR2 FQNEAQ are derived from the germline V gene (reference sequence). The treatment or condition tag for this specimen amounts to: live attenuated yellow fever vaccine strain. PBMCs were isolated from peripheral blood using a standard Ficoll-Paque protocol. Dynabeads CD4 and CD8 positive selection kits were used to isolate the CD4 and CD8 T-cell fractions. RNA was extracted with TriZol from bulk PBMCs, CD4 and CD8 fractions, and dextramer-positive and dextramer-negative fractions. This clonotype was recorded many times. Its antigen is currently not known. Base qualities are missing; no much larger clone stands one base away. The reads were generated on an Illumina NovaSeq 6000. TCR cDNA was made using 5'RACE template switching, a step that added a universal primer site and unique molecular identifiers. cDNA synthesis was primed from both the TCR alpha and TCR beta constant segments. Library amplification involved two PCR steps, and the second step added sample barcodes and sequencing adapters. Sequencing of the libraries was done on either Illumina HiSeq 2500 (2x100 bp) or NovaSeq (2x150 bp). From the authors' description of their analysis: Reads were demultiplexed and collapsed into UMI consensus sequences with MIGEC, and V(D)J alignment was performed with MiXCR. Vaccine-responding clonotypes were identified with edgeR using replicate PBMC samples, with FDR below 0.01 and a log2 fold change above 5 up to day 15 being required. Each bulk clonotype received a CD4 or CD8 identity based on whether the sequenced CD4 or CD8 repertoire contained that clonotype at higher abundance. TCRdb handled the public reads itself, with Q25 trimming in fastp and clone calling in MiXCR, and kept productive beta chains. CDR3 protein duplicates are merged, each entry listing the most common genes and DNA. For this entry, the V and J calls and clone size follow TCRdb and not the study's own pipeline. The sample table contains some 220,000 distinct CDR3 sequences; only one count was recorded for approximately 3.2% of them. The top ten clones comprise approximately 3% of the sample.

The chain is made from TRBV7-9 and TRBJ2-7, and possibly TRBD2, on 6 matching bases. This clonotype originated in a man in his late teens or twenties who received the YFV17D yellow fever vaccine. Source: CD4+ T cells sorted from PBMCs, taken 10 days after the yellow fever booster vaccination. CDR3 loop: CASSALEGGSYEQYV. The bases are TGTGCCAGCAGCGCGCTAGAGGGAGGCTCCTACGAGCAGTACGTC.